These 14 T cell receptor beta chains came from one sample sequenced in a study of T cells in women clearing cervical HPV infection. This table comes from immunoSEQ multiplex PCR, and its TCRdb copy is limited to in-frame clones, with some not included. The sample's table shows around 48,000 clones. Sequenced input: blood buffy coat. The receptors derive from a woman aged 18-69 years with a cervical HPV16 infection that either progressed to CIN3+ or cleared (not recorded which).

On this clone itself: The read terminates 3 residues ahead of where the CDR3 ends, so the germline J gene completes it. This rearrangement joins TRBV12-5 to TRBJ2-2; D possibly corresponds to TRBD1 (6 bases). CDR1 is LGHNT, CDR2 FRNRAP, per germline. The V and J ends lost 6 bases and 3 bases respectively, with 11 bases between them. The CDR3 covers 14 residues. CDR3 DNA, as far as it was read: TGTGCTAGTGGGAACAGGGTAGACACCGGGGAG. Protein product: CASGNRVDTGE. The entire CDR3 protein reads CASGNRVDTGELFF.

Note on this clone: The CDR3 end falls 3 residues outside the read, so it is completed with the germline J gene. This rearrangement joins TRBV5-1 to TRBJ2-1, with 7 bases matching TRBD1. CDR1 and CDR2 from the germline V gene are SGHRS and YFSETQ. Trimming cost V 0 bases and J 7 bases; bases outside gene matches: 4. This CDR3 is built from 14 residues. The CDR3 loop is CASSLEGRGNEQFF. The covered CDR3 bases are TGCGCCAGCAGCTTGGAGGGCAGGGGGAATGAG. Using reference TRBV5-1 and TRBJ2-1 for the parts outside the CDR3, the full variable domain is KAGVTQTPRYLIKTRGQQVTLSCSPISGHRSVSWYQQTPGQGLQFLFEYFSETQRNKGNFPGRFSGRQFSNSRSEMNVSTLELGDSALYLCASSLEGRGNEQFFGPGTRLTVL.

Comments on this clone: The CDR3 end lies 3 residues beyond the end of the read and is filled in from the germline J gene. The V gene is TRBV29-1, the J gene TRBJ1-6; 11 nucleotides agree with TRBD1. The germline CDR1 and CDR2 sequences are SQVTM and ANQGSEA. V lost 7 bases, J lost 6 bases, and 2 bases stayed unmatched. The CDR3 is 13 residues long. CDR3 in amino acids: CSAGQGVNSPLHF. CDR3 bases read: TGCAGCGCGGGACAGGGGGTTAATTCACCC.

Of note for this clone: The read is 3 residues too short to cover the CDR3 end, so that end is filled in from the germline J gene. This chain connects TRBV28 to TRBJ2-7; 7 bases agree with TRBD1. Germline V CDR1 and CDR2: MDHEN, SYDVKM. This CDR3 contains 18 residues. The V gene end was trimmed by 1 base and the J gene end by 1 base; junction bases not matched to a gene: 13. The CDR3 bases that were read are TGTGCCAGCAGTTTATATTTGGACAGGTCCCGCATTTCCTACGAG. Its protein is CASSLYLDRSRISYE. The whole CDR3 reads CASSLYLDRSRISYEQYF.

Concerning this clone: The read terminates 3 residues before the CDR3 end, so the remaining end is supplied by the germline J gene. The chain couples TRBV20-1 to TRBJ2-1; no definite D call. V was shortened by 3 bases and J by 8 bases, with 14 bases between the two germline ends. Germline CDR1 is DFQATT and CDR2 is SNEGSKA (reference sequence). The CDR3 is 13 residues long. CDR3 loop: CSARQSHVDEQFF. Partial CDR3 DNA: TGCAGTGCTAGGCAGTCTCACGTCGATGAG.

As regards this clone: The read comes to an end 3 residues before the CDR3 does, leaving the germline J gene to fill in the end. V gene TRBV5-1 combines with J gene TRBJ2-1, with 8 nucleotides matching TRBD2. The CDR3 totals 18 residues. The V segment lost 1 base and the J segment 4 bases; nucleotides outside the gene matches: 13. From germline, CDR1 is SGHRS and CDR2 YFSETQ. CDR3 DNA, as far as it was read: TGCGCCAGCAGCTTGAGTTCGCTGGCGGGGGGCAAATACAATGAG. Translated: CASSLSSLAGGKYNE. The whole CDR3 sequence is CASSLSSLAGGKYNEQFF. The whole variable domain, filled in from reference TRBV5-1 and TRBJ2-1, reads KAGVTQTPRYLIKTRGQQVTLSCSPISGHRSVSWYQQTPGQGLQFLFEYFSETQRNKGNFPGRFSGRQFSNSRSEMNVSTLELGDSALYLCASSLSSLAGGKYNEQFFGPGTRLTVL.

For this clone: Germline is not matched at one junction end, which may reflect a read error. CDR3 bases read: TGCGCCAGCAGGTTGGCAGAGCTAGCCTATGGC. This translates into CASRLAELAYG. The whole CDR3 reads CASRLAELAYGYTF. The chain employs TRBV5-1 and TRBJ1-2; D call uncertain. The sequenced fragment ends 3 residues before the CDR3 boundary, so the rest is inferred from the germline J gene. Germline lookup yields CDR1 SGHRS and CDR2 YFSETQ. This CDR3 contains 14 residues.

A word on this clone: The read ends 3 residues shy of where the CDR3 ends; the end is completed using the germline J gene. V is TRBV19 and J is TRBJ1-2, with a tentative D call TRBD1 (5 bases). The CDR3 runs 12 residues. From germline, CDR1 is LNHDA and CDR2 SQIVND (reference sequence). CDR3 in amino acids: CASSNDRFLYTF. The part of the CDR3 DNA that was read is TGTGCCAGTAGTAACGACAGATTTCTC.

This clone is called medium-sized (0.01 to 0.1%) based on its frequency. Sequencing ends 3 residues short of the CDR3 end; the germline J gene provides the rest. The chain employs TRBV29-1 and TRBJ2-4; D gene uncertain. This CDR3 contains 11 residues. The germline CDR1 and CDR2 sequences are SQVTM and ANQGSEA. Trimming removed 4 bases from V and 8 bases from J, with 9 bases in between. The CDR3 here is CSVVHSHIQYF. CDR3 DNA (partial): TGCAGCGTTGTCCATAGTCACATT.

With regard to this clone: The read falls 3 residues short of the CDR3 end, and the missing part is taken from the germline J gene. This rearrangement joins TRBV20-1 to TRBJ1-1; D not resolved. V lost 5 bases and J 0 bases, leaving 7 bases between the germline ends. The CDR3 length is 12 residues. Germline loops: CDR1 DFQATT, CDR2 SNEGSKA (reference sequence). The CDR3 region is CSAPRMNTEAFF. CDR3 DNA (partial): TGCAGTGCTCCCAGAATGAACACTGAA.

About this clone itself: The observed sequence ends 3 residues before the CDR3 terminus, with the missing tail filled in from the germline J gene. The chain combines TRBV19 with TRBJ1-5; TRBD1 aligns across 10 bases. V shed 5 bases, J shed 1 base, and the junction held 5 bases outside the gene matches. Germline values: CDR1 LNHDA, CDR2 SQIVND (reference sequence). The CDR3 is made up of 16 amino acids. CDR3 DNA, as far as it was read: TGTGCCAGTAGTCCCCGGGACAGGGGAAGCAATCAGCCC. This translates into CASSPRDRGSNQP. The full CDR3 protein is CASSPRDRGSNQPQHF.

For this clone: From the germline J gene comes the end of the CDR3, since the read stops 3 residues before it. This rearrangement joins TRBV28 to TRBJ1-5, with D perhaps matching TRBD1 (6 bases). Germline V gene lookup returns CDR1 MDHEN and CDR2 SYDVKM. The CDR3 contains 14 residues. V dropped 0 bases and J dropped 5 bases, with 8 bases sitting between them. CDR3 residues: CASSLWDRDQPQHF. The sequenced CDR3 bases are TGTGCCAGCAGTTTATGGGACAGAGATCAGCCC. Using reference TRBV28 and TRBJ1-5 for the parts outside the CDR3, the full variable domain is DVKVTQSSRYLVKRTGEKVFLECVQDMDHENMFWYRQDPGLGLRLIYFSYDVKMKEKGDIPEGYSVSREKKERFSLILESASTNQTSMYLCASSLWDRDQPQHFGDGTRLSIL.

The CDR3 DNA, read in part, is TGTGCCTGGAGAGGAAGGGGGCGGGAA. Amino acids: CAWRGRGRE. The CDR3 as a whole reads CAWRGRGREAFF. V and J are TRBV30 and TRBJ1-1, with 7 nucleotides matching TRBD1. The observed sequence ends 3 residues before the CDR3 terminus, with the missing tail filled in from the germline J gene. CDR3 length: 12 residues. Germline-derived CDR1 and CDR2 are GTSNPN and SVGIG (reference sequence).

Regarding this clone: Read data end 3 residues before the CDR3 end; the end is taken from the germline J gene. V gene TRBV9 combines with J gene TRBJ2-5; tentatively, D is TRBD2 (6 bases). In germline, CDR1 is SGDLS, CDR2 YYNGEE. CDR3 length: 14 residues. V lost 4 bases to trimming and J lost 5 bases, with 15 bases between them. The CDR3 sequence: CASSPPGVQETQYF. The covered CDR3 bases are TGTGCCAGCAGCCCTCCGGGGGTTCAGGAGACC.